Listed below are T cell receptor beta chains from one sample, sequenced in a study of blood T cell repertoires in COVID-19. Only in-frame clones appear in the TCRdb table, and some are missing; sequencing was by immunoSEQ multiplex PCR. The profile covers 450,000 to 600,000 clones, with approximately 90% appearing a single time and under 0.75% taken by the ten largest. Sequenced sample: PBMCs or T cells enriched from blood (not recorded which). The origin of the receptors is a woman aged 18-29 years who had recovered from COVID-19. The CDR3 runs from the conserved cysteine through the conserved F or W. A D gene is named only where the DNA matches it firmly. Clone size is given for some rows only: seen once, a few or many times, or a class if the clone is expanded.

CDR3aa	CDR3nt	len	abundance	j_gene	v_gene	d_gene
CASGIGETEKLFF	TGTGCCAGTGGGATAGGAGAAACTGAAAAACTGTTTTTT	13	.	TRBJ1-4	TRBV19	.
CASAGVGEAFF	TGTGCCTCCGCGGGGGTGGGTGAAGCTTTCTTT	11	once	TRBJ1-1	TRBV10-3	.
CATRLTAGRPYEQYF	TGTGCCACCCGCTTAACAGCGGGGCGGCCTTACGAGCAGTACTTC	15	few	TRBJ2-7	TRBV6-5	TRBD2
CASSTLGSGNEKLFF	TGTGCCAGCAGTACCCTGGGCAGTGGTAATGAAAAACTGTTTTTT	15	.	TRBJ1-4	TRBV2	.
CASSPQGTEAFF	TGTGCCAGCTCACCCCAGGGAACTGAAGCTTTCTTT	12	.	TRBJ1-1	TRBV18	.
CASSPHSQDYGYTF	TGTGCCAGCAGCCCCCACTCTCAGGACTATGGCTACACCTTC	14	.	TRBJ1-2	TRBV3-1/TRBV3-2	.
CASSPGGGGSPLHF	TGTGCCAGCAGCCCCGGGGGGGGAGGATCACCCCTCCACTTT	14	.	TRBJ1-6	TRBV3-1/TRBV3-2	.
CASSSGGSNWGYAEAFF	TGTGCCAGCAGCTCAGGGGGAAGTAACTGGGGGTACGCTGAAGCTTTCTTT	17	.	TRBJ1-1	TRBV5-4	TRBD1
CASSPDWDSISGYTF	TGTGCCAGCAGCCCCGACTGGGACAGTATCAGTGGCTACACCTTC	15	.	TRBJ1-2	TRBV7-6	TRBD1
CASSLNRNYEQYF	TGTGCCAGCAGCTTAAACAGAAACTACGAGCAGTACTTC	13	few	TRBJ2-7	TRBV7-2	.
CAWIGPRAGQGTTANYGYTF	TGTGCCTGGATTGGGCCTCGGGCCGGACAGGGCACGACCGCTAACTATGGCTACACCTTC	20	.	TRBJ1-2	TRBV30	TRBD1
CAWTTGQVDSPLHF	TGTGCCTGGACCACGGGACAGGTGGATTCACCCCTCCACTTT	14	.	TRBJ1-6	TRBV30	TRBD1
CASSLSPDRPNEQFF	TGTGCCAGCAGCTTATCACCTGACAGACCCAATGAGCAGTTCTTC	15	once	TRBJ2-1	TRBV7-6	.
CAWSFLGTGAYEQYF	TGTGCCTGGAGTTTCCTTGGGACAGGGGCCTACGAGCAGTACTTC	15	.	TRBJ2-7	TRBV30	TRBD1
CASSLDRMSNEKLFF	TGTGCCAGCAGCTTAGACAGGATGAGCAATGAAAAACTGTTTTTT	15	.	TRBJ1-4	TRBV7-2	.
CASREVSGGAVHEQFF	TGCGCCAGCCGTGAAGTTAGCGGGGGGGCCGTCCATGAGCAGTTCTTC	16	.	TRBJ2-1	TRBV5-1	TRBD2
CASSPSSDSSNYGYTF	TGTGCCAGCTCACCTTCCTCGGACAGCTCTAACTATGGCTACACCTTC	16	.	TRBJ1-2	TRBV18	.
CASRHNGESGNTIYF	TGTGCCAGCAGGCACAACGGGGAATCTGGAAACACCATATATTTT	15	.	TRBJ1-3	TRBV6-5	.
CASSEGQGARNQPQHF	TGTGCCAGCAGCGAGGGACAGGGGGCCAGAAATCAGCCCCAGCATTTT	16	once	TRBJ1-5	TRBV7-9	TRBD1
CASSLNGLASEQFF	TGTGCCAGCAGCCTTAACGGACTAGCGAGTGAGCAGTTCTTC	14	.	TRBJ2-1	TRBV7-9	TRBD2
CASSSGTEQYF	TGTGCCAGCAGTAGCGGTACCGAGCAGTACTTC	11	.	TRBJ2-7	TRBV12-3/TRBV12-4	.
CASSMGTSFYNEQFF	TGTGCCAGCAGCATGGGGACTAGCTTCTACAATGAGCAGTTCTTC	15	.	TRBJ2-1	TRBV11-3	TRBD2
CAWSVPSGHPGTYGYTF	TGTGCCTGGAGTGTACCTTCTGGGCACCCCGGCACCTATGGCTACACCTTC	17	.	TRBJ1-2	TRBV30	.
CASSLRTSGGAGETQYF	TGTGCCAGCAGCTTAAGGACTAGCGGGGGGGCCGGGGAGACCCAGTACTTC	17	.	TRBJ2-5	TRBV7-2	TRBD2
CASSQPGQGIEAFF	TGTGCCAGCAGCCAACCGGGACAGGGCATTGAAGCTTTCTTT	14	once	TRBJ1-1	TRBV3-1/TRBV3-2	TRBD1